These T cell receptor beta chains were read from a single sample in a study of T cells after yellow fever vaccination. TCRdb re-derived calls from the 5' RACE reads in MiXCR, one entry per CDR3 protein. The table includes around 530,000 distinct CDR3 sequences, about 17% detected once. The input for sequencing was PBMCs, taken 5 to 6 days after the first yellow fever vaccination. The receptors derive from a young man who received the YFV17D yellow fever vaccine. Each CDR3 is given with its conserved first and last residue. The D gene is left open where the match is weak. Clone size is not always given. Where it is, it says once, few, many or a class for expanded clones.

d_call,v_call,clone_size,j_call,cdr3_aa,cdr3_nt
NA,TRBV7-2,many,TRBJ1-4,CASSPEGTGQEKLFF,TGTGCCAGCAGCCCCGAAGGCACAGGGCAAGAGAAACTGTTTTTT
TRBD2,TRBV5-4,NA,TRBJ2-1,CASSSKTSGNEQFF,TGTGCCAGCAGCTCCAAGACTAGCGGCAATGAGCAGTTCTTC
TRBD1,TRBV7-2,few,TRBJ2-1,CASSFPTGGLSGNEQFF,TGTGCCAGCAGCTTTCCGACAGGGGGCTTATCGGGGAATGAGCAGTTCTTC
NA,TRBV4-3,NA,TRBJ1-1,CASSQAPSAQGTEAFF,TGCGCCAGCAGCCAAGCCCCTTCGGCCCAGGGCACTGAAGCTTTCTTT
TRBD2,TRBV28,NA,TRBJ2-1,CASSSPSGVSYNEQFF,TGTGCCAGCAGTTCCCCTAGCGGGGTCTCCTACAATGAGCAGTTCTTC
NA,TRBV9,few,TRBJ2-1,CASSVQGGPNNEQFF,TGTGCCAGCAGCGTACAGGGTGGCCCTAACAATGAGCAGTTCTTC
NA,TRBV4-3,NA,TRBJ2-3,CASSQGFKTQGSTDTQYF,TGCGCCAGCAGCCAAGGATTCAAAACGCAAGGGAGCACAGATACGCAGTATTTT
TRBD1,TRBV7-9,few,TRBJ2-3,CASRLTGSSTDTQYF,TGTGCCAGCAGGCTGACAGGGTCTAGCACAGATACGCAGTATTTT
NA,TRBV6-2/TRBV6-3,few,TRBJ2-7,CASSYSRKTRIYEQYF,TGTGCCAGCAGTTACTCGCGGAAGACGAGGATCTACGAGCAGTACTTC
NA,TRBV19,NA,TRBJ1-5,CASSTMGPQHF,TGTGCCAGTAGTACAATGGGGCCCCAGCATTTT
NA,TRBV5-1,few,TRBJ1-2,CASGSDNYGYTF,TGCGCCAGCGGGTCGGATAACTATGGCTACACCTTC
TRBD2,TRBV4-3,few,TRBJ2-3,CASSQDSGGGAYTQYF,TGCGCCAGCAGCCAAGATAGTGGCGGGGGGGCGTATACGCAGTATTTT
TRBD1,TRBV15,few,TRBJ1-5,CATSRAQGADNQPQHF,TGTGCCACCAGCAGAGCCCAGGGGGCAGACAATCAGCCCCAGCATTTT
TRBD1,TRBV4-2,few,TRBJ2-1,CASSQETGTGGNEQFF,TGTGCCAGCAGCCAAGAGACCGGGACAGGGGGGAATGAGCAGTTCTTC
NA,TRBV28,many,TRBJ2-1,CASSYPGEQFF,TGTGCCAGCAGTTATCCGGGTGAGCAGTTCTTC
NA,TRBV11-1,NA,TRBJ2-3,CASSLVLMDTQYF,TGTGCCAGCAGCTTAGTCCTAATGGATACGCAGTATTTT
NA,TRBV7-2,few,TRBJ1-2,CASSLSGIYGYTF,TGTGCCAGCAGCTTATCAGGCATCTATGGCTACACCTTC
TRBD2,TRBV6-1,few,TRBJ2-2,CASSPLIAGGTGELFF,TGTGCCAGCAGTCCCCTAATAGCGGGGGGCACCGGGGAGCTGTTTTTT
NA,TRBV7-8,NA,TRBJ2-1,CASSTGLTYNEQFF,TGTGCCAGCAGTACTGGCCTTACCTACAATGAGCAGTTCTTC
NA,TRBV14,once,TRBJ2-5,CASSRQTGFQENQYF,TGTGCCAGCAGCCGACAAACGGGCTTCCAAGAGAACCAGTACTTC
TRBD1,TRBV20-1,NA,TRBJ2-5,CSARWNRGKETQYF,TGCAGTGCTAGATGGAACAGGGGCAAAGAGACCCAGTACTTC
NA,TRBV20-1,NA,TRBJ2-4,CSARDLEGNIQYF,TGCAGTGCTAGAGACCTTGAGGGGAACATTCAGTACTTC
TRBD1,TRBV7-2,NA,TRBJ1-6,CASKGAYNSPLHF,TGTGCCAGCAAGGGGGCTTATAATTCACCCCTCCACTTT
NA,TRBV7-2,few,TRBJ2-3,CASSSRTSTDTQYF,TGTGCCAGCAGCTCGAGGACTAGCACAGATACGCAGTATTTT
TRBD1,TRBV20-1,few,TRBJ1-2,CSAKLTGWDYGYTF,TGCAGTGCTAAGCTGACAGGGTGGGACTATGGCTACACCTTC
NA,TRBV6-5,few,TRBJ1-1,CASSYSPGRGPEAFF,TGTGCCAGCAGTTACTCTCCCGGCCGAGGGCCTGAAGCTTTCTTT
NA,TRBV9,few,TRBJ2-2,CASTRGRAGELFF,TGTGCCAGCACGCGAGGGCGGGCCGGGGAGCTGTTTTTT
NA,TRBV4-1,few,TRBJ2-2,CASSLRKQGSGELFF,TGCGCCAGCAGCCTACGAAAACAGGGATCCGGGGAGCTGTTTTTT
TRBD1,TRBV20-1,few,TRBJ2-1,CSARSGTAKGHEQFF,TGCAGTGCACGATCCGGGACAGCAAAGGGGCATGAGCAGTTCTTC
NA,TRBV7-2,few,TRBJ1-4,CASSLPPGGQREKLFF,TGTGCCAGCAGCCTTCCCCCCGGGGGGCAAAGGGAAAAACTGTTTTTT
NA,TRBV12-3/TRBV12-4,NA,TRBJ2-1,CASSPGTTEPYNEQFF,TGTGCCAGCAGTCCCGGGACGACCGAACCCTACAATGAGCAGTTCTTC
TRBD2,TRBV9,NA,TRBJ2-2,CASSVSGGTAGELFF,TGTGCCAGCAGCGTTAGCGGGGGCACGGCGGGGGAGCTGTTTTTT
NA,TRBV7-9,few,TRBJ1-4,CASSLVAGKEKLFF,TGTGCCAGCAGCTTAGTGGCGGGGAAAGAAAAACTGTTTTTT
NA,TRBV18,once,TRBJ1-1,CASSPNGGPRNTEAFF,TGTGCCAGCTCACCAAATGGGGGCCCCCGAAACACTGAAGCTTTCTTT
NA,TRBV5-1,NA,TRBJ2-7,CASSLGQDSYEQYF,TGCGCCAGCAGCTTGGGGCAGGACTCCTACGAGCAGTACTTC
NA,TRBV5-1,NA,TRBJ2-7,CASSFPGTTYEQYF,TGCGCCAGCAGCTTCCCCGGCACAACCTACGAGCAGTACTTC
NA,TRBV5-1,few,TRBJ2-2,CASSSIGAGELFF,TGCGCCAGCAGCTCCATAGGCGCAGGGGAGCTGTTTTTT
NA,TRBV7-3,many,TRBJ1-2,CASSGGDRARGYTF,TGTGCCAGCAGCGGAGGGGACCGCGCGCGCGGCTACACCTTC
TRBD1,TRBV6-1,NA,TRBJ1-2,CASRRTGQNYGYTF,TGTGCCAGCAGGAGGACAGGTCAAAACTATGGCTACACCTTC
NA,TRBV7-2,few,TRBJ2-3,CASSFATGSTDTQYF,TGTGCCAGCAGCTTTGCGACGGGTAGCACAGATACGCAGTATTTT
TRBD2,TRBV7-9,NA,TRBJ2-5,CASSGRLAGRETQYF,TGTGCCAGCAGCGGCCGACTAGCGGGGCGGGAGACCCAGTACTTC
TRBD1,TRBV7-2,few,TRBJ2-5,CAGRQGLQETQYF,TGTGCCGGACGACAGGGGCTCCAAGAGACCCAGTACTTC
NA,TRBV12-3/TRBV12-4,many,TRBJ1-1,CASSSLGLNTEAFF,TGTGCCAGCAGTTCACTGGGGCTGAACACTGAAGCTTTCTTT
NA,TRBV20-1,few,TRBJ2-2,CSASDSAWPIPGELFF,TGCAGTGCTAGCGATTCGGCTTGGCCCATACCCGGGGAGCTGTTTTTT
TRBD2,TRBV12-3/TRBV12-4,few,TRBJ2-5,CASSLPGTSGGETQYF,TGTGCCAGCAGTTTGCCCGGGACTAGCGGGGGAGAGACCCAGTACTTC
TRBD2,TRBV12-3/TRBV12-4,few,TRBJ2-1,CASSLTSAGHNEQFF,TGTGCCAGCAGTCTGACTAGCGCGGGGCACAATGAGCAGTTCTTC
TRBD2,TRBV3-1,NA,TRBJ2-3,CASSQIGSGGVGTDTQYF,TGTGCCAGCAGCCAAATCGGAAGCGGGGGGGTGGGCACAGATACGCAGTATTTT
NA,TRBV9,NA,TRBJ2-1,CASISPLGTSPYNEQFF,TGTGCCAGCATCTCCCCCCTCGGGACCTCCCCCTACAATGAGCAGTTCTTC
TRBD2,TRBV5-6,NA,TRBJ2-1,CASRLLAGGPHEQFF,TGTGCCAGCAGATTACTAGCGGGGGGCCCCCATGAGCAGTTCTTC
NA,TRBV10-3,few,TRBJ1-6,CAIRGLDSPLHF,TGTGCCATCAGGGGGCTGGATTCACCCCTCCACTTT
NA,TRBV19,few,TRBJ2-5,CASRPTPGAYQETQYF,TGTGCCAGTAGACCAACTCCGGGAGCCTATCAAGAGACCCAGTACTTC